Below, 29 T cell receptor beta chains from the same sample are listed, as sequenced in a study of early T cells in non-severe SARS-CoV-2 infection. One entry per CDR3 protein results from TCRdb running MiXCR on the 5' RACE reads. Among fewer than 100,000 distinct CDR3 sequences listed, about 17% were seen once. Sequenced material: whole blood. These receptors all come from an adult who was a healthcare worker with PCR-confirmed SARS-CoV-2 infection or an uninfected control (not recorded which).

V usage is TRBV5-6 and J usage is TRBJ2-4; D is unclear. CDR3 size: 14 residues. V was cut by 2 bases and J by 0 bases, with 6 bases left in between. Germline CDR1 and CDR2: SGHDT and YYEEEE. The CDR3 DNA follows: TGTGCCAGCAGCTTAGACCCAGCCAAAAACATTCAGTACTTC. It codes for CASSLDPAKNIQYF.

This clonotype was picked up a small number of times. V is TRBV27 and J is TRBJ1-4, with D tentatively TRBD1 (5 bases). The CDR3 covers 12 residues. The V end lost 8 bases, the J end lost 8 bases, and 12 bases lay between the germline ends. The germline V gene encodes CDR1 MNHEY and CDR2 SMNVEV (reference sequence). The CDR3 sequence is CASPQRGEKLFF. The DNA of the CDR3 is TGTGCCAGCCCCCAGCGGGGGGAAAAACTGTTTTTT.

This chain connects TRBV5-1 to TRBJ1-4; possibly TRBD1 for D (5 bases). Germline V gene lookup returns CDR1 SGHRS and CDR2 YFSETQ. CDR3 length: 15 amino acids. V was shortened by 4 bases and J by 8 bases, with 18 bases between the two germline ends. As DNA, the CDR3 is TGCGCCAGCAGCGTTACTAGGCAGGGAATCGAAAAACTGTTTTTT. Translated: CASSVTRQGIEKLFF.

This clonotype was picked up one time. This sequence joins TRBV13 and TRBJ2-2; 13 nucleotides line up with TRBD2. Germline values: CDR1 PRHDT, CDR2 FYEKMQ (reference sequence). J was trimmed by 0 bases and V by 5 bases; bases with no gene match: 3. CDR3 length: 17 residues. The CDR3 reads CASSGTSGDPNTGELFF. CDR3 in DNA: TGTGCCAGCAGCGGGACTAGCGGGGATCCGAACACCGGGGAGCTGTTTTTT.

V and J are TRBV2 and TRBJ2-1; D possibly corresponds to TRBD2 (6 bases). The CDR3 length is 15 residues. V lost 0 bases to trimming and J lost 6 bases, with 12 bases between them. Germline V CDR1 and CDR2: SNHLY, FYNNEI. The CDR3 nucleotides are TGTGCCAGCAGTGAAGCTCTCCGGCGGGGCAATGAGCAGTTCTTC. Translating gives CASSEALRRGNEQFF.

This clonotype was detected a few times. The chain has TRBV10-3 and TRBJ2-7; TRBD2 aligns across 9 bases. The CDR3 runs to 16 residues. Germline values: CDR1 ENHRY, CDR2 SYGVKD. With V trimmed by 3 bases and J by 7 bases, 13 bases remained unmatched. The CDR3 protein is CAISDPPLAGSREQYF. The CDR3 region has the DNA TGTGCCATCAGTGACCCCCCGCTAGCGGGGTCTAGAGAGCAGTACTTC.

This clonotype was seen a few times. The rearrangement uses TRBV28 and TRBJ2-7; D not resolved. V was shortened by 6 bases and J by 3 bases, with 24 bases between the two germline ends. CDR1 is MDHEN and CDR2 is SYDVKM in the germline V gene. This CDR3 region has 17 residues. CDR3 in DNA: TGTGCCAGCAGCCCCCCCCTTATGACGGAGCAGTTCTACGAGCAGTACTTC. It yields the protein CASSPPLMTEQFYEQYF. The variable domain in full, with the rest retrieved from reference TRBV28 and TRBJ2-7, is DVKVTQSSRYLVKRTGEKVFLECVQDMDHENMFWYRQDPGLGLRLIYFSYDVKMKEKGDIPEGYSVSREKKERFSLILESASTNQTSMYLCASSPPLMTEQFYEQYFGPGTRLTVT.

A few counts support this clonotype. This chain links TRBV3-1 with TRBJ2-7; 14 bases map to TRBD2. The CDR3 sequence is 15 residues long. CDR1 is LGHDT and CDR2 is YNNKEL in the germline V gene (reference sequence). The trim removed 4 bases at V and 4 bases at J, leaving 3 bases unmatched. The CDR3 DNA follows: TGTGCCAGCAGCCGGACTAGCGGGGGGCTTTACGAGCAGTACTTC. Its protein product is CASSRTSGGLYEQYF.

This clonotype appeared a few times. The rearrangement joins TRBV20-1 to TRBJ1-6; D is undetermined. In germline, CDR1 is DFQATT, CDR2 SNEGSKA (reference sequence). V lost 2 bases and J 13 bases, leaving 12 bases between the germline ends. The CDR3 spans 12 residues. The DNA of the CDR3 is TGCAGTGCTAGAAGTGGCGGGCTCCCCCTCCACTTT. Its protein is CSARSGGLPLHF.

The V gene is TRBV19, the J gene TRBJ1-6; D ambiguous. This CDR3 is 14 amino acids long. The germline V and J ends were trimmed by 9 bases and 7 bases, with 16 bases remaining between them. Germline V lookup: CDR1 LNHDA, CDR2 SQIVND (reference sequence). This CDR3 is CASSGMLGNSPLHF. CDR3 coding DNA: TGTGCCAGCTCAGGAATGTTGGGGAATTCACCCCTCCACTTT.

This chain links TRBV7-3 with TRBJ1-3, with 8 bases aligning to TRBD1. CDR1 and CDR2 (germline): SGHTA, FQGTGA. The junction had 9 bases not matched to a gene; V was cut back by 3 bases and J by 2 bases. The CDR3 has 17 amino acids. CDR3 bases: TGTGCCAGCAGCTTTGTAGCGGGACAGGCCCCTGGAAACACCATATATTTT. It encodes CASSFVAGQAPGNTIYF.

This clonotype was detected a few times. This CDR3 reads CASSSENTGELFF. CDR3 nucleotides: TGCGCCAGCAGCTCAGAGAACACCGGGGAGCTGTTTTTT. The chain is built from TRBV5-1 and TRBJ2-2, with D hard to call. V lost 3 bases and J lost 1, with 4 bases in between. Germline CDR1 and CDR2: SGHRS and YFSETQ. The CDR3 loop spans 13 amino acids.

The chain is built from TRBV6-5 and TRBJ2-1; D possibly uses TRBD1 or TRBD2 (6 bases each). With 5 bases removed from V and 1 base from J, the gap between germline ends came to 12 bases. Germline lookup yields CDR1 MNHEY and CDR2 SVGAGI. The CDR3 sequence is 15 residues long. The DNA for the CDR3 is TGTGCCAGCAGTCCAACAGGGAGGTCCTACAATGAGCAGTTCTTC. It yields the protein CASSPTGRSYNEQFF.

The chain couples TRBV12-3 or TRBV12-4 to TRBJ1-2; D possibly corresponds to TRBD1 (5 bases). Trimming pared 8 bases from V and 8 bases from J, leaving 21 bases between. The CDR3 runs to 14 residues. The CDR3 nucleotides are TGTGCCAGCCGATTCGGACGATCCGGGGGAGGCTACACCTTC. The encoded protein is CASRFGRSGGGYTF.

This clonotype has just a few counts. The J gene is TRBJ2-1, the V gene TRBV11-2; TRBD2 agrees at 11 bases. From germline, CDR1 is SGHAT and CDR2 FQNNGV. The CDR3 runs 17 residues. V lost 5 bases, J lost 7 bases, and 13 bases stayed unmatched. The CDR3: CASSPSAGTSGRNEQFF. The DNA for the CDR3 is TGTGCCAGCAGCCCCTCGGCCGGGACTAGCGGTAGAAATGAGCAGTTCTTC.

The V call is TRBV5-1, the J call TRBJ2-3, with 9 bases aligning to TRBD2. This CDR3 spans 18 amino acids. Germline V gene lookup returns CDR1 SGHRS and CDR2 YFSETQ. V lost 0 bases and J lost 7; bases outside the gene matches: 15. CDR3 nucleotide sequence: TGCGCCAGCAGCTTGGGTAGCGGGGGAACACACGGGGGATATACGCAGTATTTT. Its protein is CASSLGSGGTHGGYTQYF.

The table lists this clonotype with a few counts. The rearrangement links TRBV3-1 to TRBJ1-1; a weak D match, TRBD1 (5 bases). CDR1 is LGHDT and CDR2 is YNNKEL in the germline V gene (reference sequence). The V end was cut by 4 bases, the J end by 3 bases, with 18 bases between. The CDR3 runs to 16 residues. This CDR3 is CASSPRGGTFDTEAFF. The CDR3 nucleotides read TGTGCCAGCAGCCCCCGCGGGGGGACTTTCGACACTGAAGCTTTCTTT.

This clonotype was observed at least ten times. V is TRBV6-1 and J is TRBJ2-5; 14 nucleotides line up with TRBD2. The J segment lost 5 bases and the V segment lost 4 bases, leaving 9 bases of the junction unmatched. Germline CDR1 reads MNHNS; CDR2 reads SASEGT. The length of the CDR3 is 17 residues. The CDR3 DNA sequence: TGTGCCAGCAGTGGACTAGCGGGAGGGGGGATCCTGGAGACCCAGTACTTC. Residues: CASSGLAGGGILETQYF.

The CDR3 sequence: CASMGLKQFF. CDR3 nucleotide sequence: TGTGCCAGCATGGGACTCAAGCAGTTCTTC. The chain carries TRBV2 and TRBJ2-1; possible D gene TRBD2, 6 bases. Between the trimmed V and J ends, which lost 7 bases and 11 bases, there was a span of 9 bases. Germline lookup yields CDR1 SNHLY and CDR2 FYNNEI. The CDR3 spans 10 residues. Full variable domain (remainder filled in from reference TRBV2 and TRBJ2-1): EPEVTQTPSHQVTQMGQEVILRCVPISNHLYFYWYRQILGQKVEFLVSFYNNEISEKSEIFDDQFSVERPDGSNFTLKIRSTKLEDSAMYFCASMGLKQFFGPGTRLTVL.

In this sample, this clonotype turned up a few times. V is TRBV7-2 and J is TRBJ2-1; 8 bases match TRBD2. Trimming removed 5 bases from V and 2 bases from J; junction bases left unmatched: 2. This CDR3 region has 14 residues. CDR1 and CDR2 from the germline V gene are SGHTA and FQGNSA. The DNA for the CDR3 is TGTGCCAGCAGCCCGGGACTAGCCTACAATGAGCAGTTCTTC. This sequence encodes CASSPGLAYNEQFF.

The chain combines TRBV5-1 with TRBJ1-1, with TRBD1 as a possible D gene (5 bases). The CDR3 loop spans 15 amino acids. The germline gives CDR1 SGHRS, CDR2 YFSETQ. The germline V and J ends were trimmed by 0 bases and 0 bases, with 9 bases remaining between them. CDR3 bases: TGCGCCAGCAGCTTGGTGGCAGGGATGAACACTGAAGCTTTCTTT. Translation: CASSLVAGMNTEAFF.

V is TRBV3-1 and J is TRBJ2-6; 7 nucleotides line up with TRBD2. The trim removed 6 bases at V and 0 bases at J, leaving 5 bases unmatched. Germline V gene sequence: CDR1 LGHDT, CDR2 YNNKEL (reference sequence). The CDR3 length is 16 residues. The CDR3 DNA follows: TGTGCCAGCAGTCCCTGGGAGGGCTCTGGGGCCAACGTCCTGACTTTC. Translation: CASSPWEGSGANVLTF.

This sequence joins TRBV4-2 and TRBJ2-1, with 9 nucleotides matching TRBD2. There are 17 residues in the CDR3. From germline, CDR1 is LGHNA and CDR2 YNFKEQ. V trimming: 4 bases; J trimming: 7 bases; junction bases outside the gene matches: 14. CDR3 nucleotide sequence: TGTGCCAGCAGCCGGCCCCCTCAAGCGGGGGGAAGTAATGAGCAGTTCTTC. Translated: CASSRPPQAGGSNEQFF.

This chain uses TRBV2 with TRBJ2-3, with D unclear. In germline, CDR1 is SNHLY, CDR2 FYNNEI. Deletions cut 2 bases from V and 4 bases from J, with 13 bases between. CDR3 size: 15 residues. CDR3 residues: CASSERAWAADTQYF. CDR3 in DNA: TGTGCCAGCAGTGAACGGGCCTGGGCCGCAGATACGCAGTATTTT.

V is TRBV5-6 and J is TRBJ2-7; 11 nucleotides align to TRBD2. Per the germline V gene, CDR1 is SGHDT and CDR2 is YYEEEE. The V gene end was trimmed by 2 bases and the J gene end by 4 bases; junction bases not matched to a gene: 2. The CDR3 loop spans 14 amino acids. The CDR3 is CASSFGTSGYEQYF. The CDR3, as DNA: TGTGCCAGCAGCTTCGGGACTAGCGGTTACGAGCAGTACTTC.

The chain employs TRBV7-3 and TRBJ2-3, with 10 bases matching TRBD2. CDR1 SGHTA and CDR2 FQGTGA come from the germline V gene. This CDR3 spans 16 amino acids. The ends lost 5 bases at V and 6 bases at J; junction bases unmatched: 11. CDR3 in DNA: TGTGCCAGCAGCCCCGGACTAGCGGAGGGGTGGGATACGCAGTATTTT. This encodes CASSPGLAEGWDTQYF.

This clonotype was counted a few times. The gene calls are TRBV7-2 and TRBJ2-3; D unresolved. Trimming left V 4 bases short and J 0 bases short, with 11 bases between. Germline values: CDR1 SGHTA, CDR2 FQGNSA. The CDR3 totals 15 residues. CDR3 amino acids: CASSSRRMSTDTQYF. The CDR3 region has the DNA TGTGCCAGCAGCTCCAGACGAATGAGCACAGATACGCAGTATTTT.

This clonotype was counted between two and nine times. The J gene is TRBJ1-2, the V gene TRBV12-3 or TRBV12-4; D remains unclear. V lost 7 bases to trimming and J lost 1 base, with 7 bases between them. The CDR3 loop spans 12 amino acids. CDR3 region: CASTYSNYGYTF. Written as DNA, the CDR3 is TGTGCCAGCACCTACAGTAACTATGGCTACACCTTC.

The chain carries TRBV6-6 and TRBJ2-7; TRBD2 agrees at 11 bases. The length of the CDR3 is 17 residues. With V trimmed by 1 base and J by 7 bases, 12 bases remained unmatched. Germline V gene data show CDR1 as MNHNY and CDR2 as SVGAGI (reference sequence). CDR3 coding DNA: TGTGCCAGCAGTTACTTGGGACTAGCGGCCCTGACCTTGGAGCAGTACTTC. Its translation is CASSYLGLAALTLEQYF.